The TCR beta chain under discussion was sequenced for a study of blood T cell repertoires in COVID-19. Study information: There were acute and convalescent COVID-19 samples, and they came from the United States, Italy and Spain. The cDNA or gDNA used as material had been derived from T cells, B-cell-depleted T cells, or PBMCs.

In the source study's methods: Estimated nucleated cell counts came from reference gene primer amplification. The table came from immunoSEQ multiplex PCR; TCRdb's copy has only in-frame clones and leaves some out. The V and J calls and clone size were taken over from that table, and D and trimming were inferred from the DNA. Of about 230,000 clones listed, around 84% were seen once; the top ten hold around 10%. In Seattle, patients joined the study during active infection and were tracked longitudinally. Per the germline V gene, CDR1 is SGHRS and CDR2 is YFSETQ. The ends lost 4 bases at V and 3 bases at J; junction bases unmatched: 10. The CDR3 is made up of 15 amino acids.

This rearrangement joins TRBV5-1 to TRBJ2-7; 7 nucleotides match TRBD2. The origin of this receptor is a man aged 50 to 60 with COVID-19, enrolled during active disease. The sample taken for sequencing was peripheral blood. The CDR3 protein is CASSPGWGGFYEQYF. CDR3 DNA: TGCGCCAGCAGCCCCGGTTGGGGAGGGTTCTACGAGCAGTACTTC.